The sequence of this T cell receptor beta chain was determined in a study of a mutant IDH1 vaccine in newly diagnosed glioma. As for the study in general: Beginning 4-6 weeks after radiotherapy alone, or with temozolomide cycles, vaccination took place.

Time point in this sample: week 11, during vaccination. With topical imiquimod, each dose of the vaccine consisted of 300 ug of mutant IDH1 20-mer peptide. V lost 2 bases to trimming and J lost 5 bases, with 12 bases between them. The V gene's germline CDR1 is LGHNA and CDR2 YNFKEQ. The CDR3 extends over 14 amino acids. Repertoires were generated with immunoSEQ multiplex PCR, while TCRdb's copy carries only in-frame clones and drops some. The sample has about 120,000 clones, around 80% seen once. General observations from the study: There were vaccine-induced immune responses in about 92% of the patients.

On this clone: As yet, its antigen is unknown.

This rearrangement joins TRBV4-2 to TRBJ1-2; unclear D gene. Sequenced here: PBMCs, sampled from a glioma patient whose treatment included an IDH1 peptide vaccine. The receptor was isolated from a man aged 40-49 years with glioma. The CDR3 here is CASSQTEPEYGYTF. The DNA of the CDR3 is TGTGCCAGCAGCCAAACCGAACCGGAATATGGCTACACCTTC.